This is a list of T cell receptor beta chains from one sample in a study of cytomegalovirus exposure and HLA in healthy donors. TCRdb keeps only in-frame clones here, not all; method: immunoSEQ multiplex PCR. The sample records just under 150,000 clones, roughly 87% being singletons. Sequenced material: PBMCs. The receptors were gathered from a young man in good health and CMV-seropositive. Both conserved end residues are part of each CDR3. The D gene is left open where the match is weak. Where a row states a size, it is once, few, many or the class of an expanded clone; other rows omit it.

TRBV5-6	TRBJ1-5	-	TRBD1	15	CASSPGTAFNQPQHF	TGTGCCAGCAGCCCGGGGACAGCGTTCAATCAGCCCCAGCATTTT
TRBV5-1	TRBJ1-5	-	-	15	CASSLGQDSNQPQHF	TGCGCCAGCAGCTTGGGCCAGGATAGCAATCAGCCCCAGCATTTT
TRBV28	TRBJ1-5	-	-	19	CASVGQGKDIWYSNQPQHF	TGTGCCAGCGTGGGGCAGGGGAAGGATATATGGTATAGCAATCAGCCCCAGCATTTT
TRBV19	TRBJ1-1	-	-	14	CASRLAGISTEAFF	TGTGCCAGTAGGTTGGCAGGGATCTCCACTGAAGCTTTCTTT
TRBV19	TRBJ1-6	-	-	14	CASRPTAGNSPLHF	TGTGCCAGTAGGCCAACAGCCGGAAATTCACCCCTCCACTTT
TRBV5-8	TRBJ1-5	-	TRBD1	15	CASSRSGTGNQPQHF	TGTGCCAGCAGTCGGTCCGGGACAGGCAATCAGCCCCAGCATTTT
TRBV4-1	TRBJ2-7	-	-	15	CASSQVRTGVYEQYF	TGCGCCAGCAGCCAAGTCCGGACCGGGGTCTACGAGCAGTACTTC
TRBV6-6	TRBJ2-7	-	TRBD1	15	CASSPGQGYSYEQYF	TGTGCCAGCAGTCCGGGACAGGGGTACTCCTACGAGCAGTACTTC
TRBV13	TRBJ1-1	-	-	15	CASSFPQGQDTEAFF	TGTGCCAGCAGCTTCCCACAGGGCCAGGACACTGAAGCTTTCTTT
TRBV27	TRBJ1-4	-	-	14	CASRIGGTNEKLFF	TGTGCCAGCAGAATAGGGGGAACTAATGAAAAACTGTTTTTT
TRBV6-4	TRBJ2-1	-	-	15	CASSPDRTSYNEQFF	TGTGCCAGCAGCCCCGACAGGACCTCCTACAATGAGCAGTTCTTC
TRBV16	TRBJ2-2	-	-	15	CASSPTTGNTGELFF	TGTGCCAGCAGCCCTACGACAGGAAACACCGGGGAGCTGTTTTTT
TRBV7-9	TRBJ2-7	-	TRBD1	14	CASSPTGDLLEQYF	TGTGCCAGCAGCCCGACAGGGGACCTCTTAGAGCAGTACTTC
TRBV19	TRBJ1-2	few	-	14	CASSSTGPNYGYTF	TGTGCCAGTAGTAGTACAGGACCTAACTATGGCTACACCTTC
TRBV6-1	TRBJ1-1	-	TRBD1	15	CASVVGQGEGTEAFF	TGTGCCAGCGTGGTGGGACAGGGTGAAGGCACTGAAGCTTTCTTT
TRBV5-1	TRBJ1-4	-	-	15	CASSLQGGGNEKLFF	TGCGCCAGCAGCTTACAGGGCGGTGGTAATGAAAAACTGTTTTTT
TRBV30	TRBJ2-7	-	TRBD2	21	CALTAGPEPGLAGVEPHEQYF	TGTGCCTTAACCGCAGGCCCCGAACCGGGACTAGCGGGAGTTGAACCTCACGAGCAGTACTTC
TRBV7-8	TRBJ2-3	-	TRBD2	16	CASSLASSGPTDTQYF	TGTGCCAGCAGCTTAGCGTCTAGCGGGCCGACAGATACGCAGTATTTT
TRBV6-1	TRBJ1-3	-	-	12	CASEGRVNTIYF	TGTGCCAGCGAAGGCCGGGTAAACACCATATATTTT
TRBV18	TRBJ2-2	-	TRBD1	17	CASSPIRQGPNTGELFF	TGTGCCAGCTCACCAATACGACAGGGTCCGAACACCGGGGAGCTGTTTTTT
TRBV18	TRBJ1-2	-	-	11	CASSPDTRYTF	TGTGCCAGCTCACCGGACACCCGCTACACCTTC
TRBV6-6	TRBJ1-5	-	-	12	CASSWGDQPQHF	TGTGCCAGCAGCTGGGGGGATCAGCCCCAGCATTTT
TRBV19	TRBJ1-5	few	-	12	CASTQGSQPQHF	TGTGCCAGTACCCAGGGAAGTCAGCCCCAGCATTTT
TRBV30	TRBJ1-1	-	-	12	CARGLGNTEAFF	TGTGCCCGGGGACTCGGAAACACTGAAGCTTTCTTT
TRBV6-5	TRBJ2-7	once	-	14	CASSYGGAAYEQYF	TGTGCCAGCAGTTACGGAGGGGCTGCCTACGAGCAGTACTTC
TRBV5-1	TRBJ2-1	-	-	15	CASSLGPENDNEQFF	TGCGCCAGCAGCTTGGGTCCGGAGAATGACAATGAGCAGTTCTTC
TRBV9	TRBJ1-1	-	-	14	CASSPGGRNTEAFF	TGTGCCAGCAGCCCCGGGGGGCGGAACACTGAAGCTTTCTTT
TRBV6-5	TRBJ1-2	-	-	16	CASSYYPSATDYGYTF	TGTGCCAGCAGTTACTATCCCTCCGCGACAGACTATGGCTACACCTTC
TRBV5-8	TRBJ2-7	-	TRBD2	13	CASTLGGGRDQYF	TGTGCCAGCACCCTCGGCGGGGGGCGCGACCAGTACTTC
TRBV28	TRBJ1-1	-	-	17	CASSLNRVREMNTEAFF	TGTGCCAGCAGTTTAAACAGGGTAAGGGAAATGAACACTGAAGCTTTCTTT
TRBV9	TRBJ1-4	-	-	14	CASSETGTNEKLFF	TGTGCCAGCAGTGAAACAGGGACTAATGAAAAACTGTTTTTT
TRBV7-8	TRBJ1-6	few	TRBD1	15	CASSLAQGVNSPLHF	TGTGCCAGCAGCTTAGCGCAGGGGGTGAATTCACCCCTCCACTTT
TRBV5-6	TRBJ2-1	-	TRBD2	15	CASSFYGTSGNEQFF	TGTGCCAGCAGCTTCTACGGGACTAGCGGGAATGAGCAGTTCTTC
TRBV19	TRBJ2-1	-	TRBD2	14	CASSFAGGYNEQFF	TGTGCCAGTAGTTTCGCGGGAGGATATAATGAGCAGTTCTTC
TRBV14	TRBJ1-1	-	-	16	CASSQDVGQLFTEAFF	TGTGCCAGCAGCCAAGACGTAGGACAGTTGTTCACTGAAGCTTTCTTT
TRBV5-1	TRBJ2-2	-	-	15	CASSQGASNTGELFF	TGCGCCAGCAGCCAAGGGGCTTCGAACACCGGGGAGCTGTTTTTT
TRBV7-2	TRBJ2-7	-	TRBD2	15	CASSSPVTSVYEQYF	TGTGCCAGCAGCTCGCCTGTAACTAGCGTCTACGAGCAGTACTTC
TRBV19	TRBJ2-6	-	-	14	CASSTTAGANVLTF	TGTGCCAGTAGTACAACGGCTGGGGCCAACGTCCTGACTTTC
TRBV10-1	TRBJ2-7	-	TRBD2	12	CASGRGGEEQYF	TGCGCCAGCGGGAGGGGAGGCGAGGAGCAGTACTTC
TRBV6-4	TRBJ2-2	-	-	16	CASSDSVGRNTGELFF	TGTGCCAGCAGTGACTCGGTGGGGAGAAACACCGGGGAGCTGTTTTTT
TRBV19	TRBJ2-3	-	TRBD2	20	CASSMGGSSGRFWGTDTQYF	TGTGCCAGTAGTATGGGGGGGAGTAGCGGGAGATTCTGGGGCACAGATACGCAGTATTTT
TRBV25-1	TRBJ2-7	-	TRBD2	12	CASEGGGYEQYF	TGTGCCAGCGAAGGCGGGGGCTACGAGCAGTACTTC
TRBV5-1	TRBJ2-1	-	-	15	CASSLSGSSYNEQFF	TGCGCCAGCAGCTTGTCGGGTAGCTCCTACAATGAGCAGTTCTTC
TRBV5-1	TRBJ2-2	-	-	15	CASSFSQGGTGELFF	TGCGCCAGCAGCTTTTCGCAGGGTGGCACCGGGGAGCTGTTTTTT
TRBV7-2	TRBJ2-7	few	-	14	CASSSGTLYYEQYF	TGTGCCAGCAGCTCCGGGACACTCTACTACGAGCAGTACTTC
TRBV6-5	TRBJ1-4	-	-	16	CASSYALGALNEKLFF	TGTGCCAGCAGTTACGCCCTGGGGGCGCTTAATGAAAAACTGTTTTTT
TRBV28	TRBJ1-2	few	TRBD1	14	CASRGDSVNYGYTF	TGTGCCAGCAGAGGGGACAGCGTTAACTATGGCTACACCTTC
TRBV5-5	TRBJ1-2	-	-	12	CASSSLDYGYTF	TGTGCCAGCAGTTCGTTAGACTATGGCTACACCTTC
TRBV6-1	TRBJ2-1	-	TRBD2	17	CASSEGTSGTSYNEQFF	TGTGCCAGCAGTGAAGGGACTAGCGGGACGTCCTACAATGAGCAGTTCTTC
TRBV6-6	TRBJ2-4	-	-	15	CASSYSLDSKNIQYF	TGTGCCAGCAGTTACTCGTTGGACAGTAAAAACATTCAGTACTTC
TRBV6-6	TRBJ2-7	-	-	14	CASSYSSGSYEQYF	TGTGCCAGCAGTTACTCTAGCGGCTCCTACGAGCAGTACTTC
TRBV11-2	TRBJ1-1	-	-	16	CASSSHVILGDTEAFF	TGTGCCAGCAGCTCCCACGTCATTCTGGGAGACACTGAAGCTTTCTTT
TRBV7-8	TRBJ2-7	few	-	18	CASSSGKRTLLESYEQYF	TGTGCCAGCAGCTCCGGGAAGCGGACCCTCCTGGAGTCCTACGAGCAGTACTTC
TRBV6-1	TRBJ2-2	-	-	14	CASSEALQPGELFF	TGTGCCAGCAGTGAAGCTTTACAACCCGGGGAGCTGTTTTTT